The T cell receptor (beta chain) under discussion was sequenced for a study of metastatic and nonmetastatic thyroid tumors. Study-level background: Blood and tumor or nodule tissue repertoires from malignant and benign thyroid patients were compared.

Treatment of any kind had been given to no patient before thyroid surgery. Germline loops: CDR1 DFQATT, CDR2 SNEGSKA (reference sequence). V lost 5 bases, J lost 7 bases, and 18 bases lay in between. The CDR3 runs to 14 residues. In the study's own analysis: Differences in CDR3 between clinicopathological groups were drawn on to build a classifier intended to discriminate distant-metastatic papillary thyroid cancer patients. TCRdb re-called the PCR reads with MiXCR. TCRdb's processing, not the study's, gives the V and J calls here. The table records around 19,000 clones, around 15% of them present only once. Whole-study results and caveats: Within blood and tumor, benign nodules reportedly had significantly lower TCR beta diversity than malignant thyroid tumors did.

This clone was detected ten times or more. Its antigen is still unknown. The rearrangement uses TRBV20-1 and TRBJ2-1; D perhaps matches TRBD2 (7 bases). Sequencing was performed on blood. This TCR derives from a female donor with papillary thyroid cancer or a benign thyroid nodule (not recorded which). Some clones in this sample may be carry-over from other donors' samples. The chain's CDR3 is CSAPRTRGANEQFF. CDR3 nucleotide sequence: TGCAGTGCTCCGCGGACTAGGGGGGCGAATGAGCAGTTCTTC.